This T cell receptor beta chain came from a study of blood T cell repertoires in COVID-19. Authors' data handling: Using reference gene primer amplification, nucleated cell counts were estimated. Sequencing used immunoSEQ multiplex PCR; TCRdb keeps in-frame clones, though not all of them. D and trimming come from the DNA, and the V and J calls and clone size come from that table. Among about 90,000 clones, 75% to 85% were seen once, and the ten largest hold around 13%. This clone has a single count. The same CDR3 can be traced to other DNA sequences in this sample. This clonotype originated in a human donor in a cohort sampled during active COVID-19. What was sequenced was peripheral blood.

CDR3 region: CASSEVAGYNEQFF. Here the CDR3 DNA reads TGTGCCAGCAGTGAAGTAGCGGGATACAATGAGCAGTTCTTC. V is TRBV6-1 and J is TRBJ2-1; 8 bases line up with TRBD2. The germline V gene encodes CDR1 MNHNS and CDR2 SASEGT. This CDR3 has 14 amino acids. Trimming took 1 base from V and 4 from J; bases not matched to a gene: 0.